The 18 T cell receptor beta chains in this list originate from one sample, sequenced in a study of OX40 agonist ivuxolimab in advanced cancers. Produced via immunoSEQ multiplex PCR; TCRdb's table is partial and in-frame only. The sample shows around 25,000 clones, 65% to 85% of them seen only once. The source material was CD4+ or CD8+ T cells sorted from blood, sampled in a trial of the OX40 agonist ivuxolimab. The receptors shown here come from an adult with an advanced solid tumor such as melanoma, head and neck, liver or kidney cancer.

The genes are TRBV7-9 and TRBJ2-5; D call uncertain. The CDR3 runs to 14 residues. V was trimmed by 1 base and J by 5 bases, leaving 11 bases between them. The germline V gene encodes CDR1 SEHNR and CDR2 FQNEAQ (reference sequence). The CDR3 region has the DNA TGTGCCAGCAGCTTAGTCGTCCACTTGGAGACCCAGTACTTC. Translation: CASSLVVHLETQYF.

The J gene is TRBJ1-1, the V gene TRBV4-2; TRBD1 is a possible D gene (6 bases). Germline assignment: CDR1 LGHNA and CDR2 YNFKEQ. V lost 0 bases, J lost 4 bases, and 18 bases lay in between. The CDR3 length is 17 residues. The CDR3 DNA is TGTGCCAGCAGCCAAGAATCAACAGGGCTCACGGGCACTGAAGCTTTCTTT. Its translation: CASSQESTGLTGTEAFF.

V gene TRBV19 combines with J gene TRBJ1-5; possible D gene TRBD1, 5 bases. This CDR3 has 14 amino acids. The V gene lost 10 bases and the J gene lost 4 bases, with 17 bases spanning the gap. The germline CDR1 and CDR2 sequences are LNHDA and SQIVND (reference sequence). In nucleotides, the CDR3 is TGTGCCACCCAACGTTTGGGGGGTAATCAGCCCCAGCATTTT. This translates into CATQRLGGNQPQHF. Full variable domain (rest looked up from reference TRBV19 and TRBJ1-5): DGGITQSPKYLFRKEGQNVTLSCEQNLNHDAMYWYRQDPGQGLRLIYYSQIVNDFQKGDIAEGYSVSREKKESFPLTVTSAQKNPTAFYLCATQRLGGNQPQHFGDGTRLSIL.

The genes are TRBV27 and TRBJ1-1, with D unresolved. V lost 7 bases and J 4 bases, leaving 13 bases between the germline ends. In germline, CDR1 is MNHEY, CDR2 SMNVEV (reference sequence). This CDR3 spans 13 amino acids. The CDR3 loop reads CASMWGFGTEAFF. The CDR3 nucleotides are TGTGCCAGCATGTGGGGTTTCGGCACTGAAGCTTTCTTT.

Points on this clone: The same CDR3 is also encoded by other DNA sequences in this sample. The rearrangement joins TRBV29-1 to TRBJ2-7; possibly TRBD2 for D (5 bases). In germline, CDR1 is SQVTM, CDR2 ANQGSEA. V was shortened by 1 base and J by 5 bases, with 6 bases between the two germline ends. The CDR3 sequence is 11 residues long. This CDR3 is CSVEAGNEQYF. The CDR3 DNA is TGCAGCGTTGAAGCGGGGAACGAGCAGTACTTC.

The rearrangement uses TRBV7-2 and TRBJ2-1; TRBD1 might be the D (6 bases). Germline CDR1 reads SGHTA; CDR2 reads FQGNSA. The CDR3 is 16 amino acids. Deletions cut 4 bases from V and 4 bases from J, with 17 bases between. The CDR3 loop reads CASSWGPTRGYNEQFF. The CDR3 nucleotides are TGTGCCAGCAGCTGGGGACCGACAAGGGGGTACAATGAGCAGTTCTTC.

Note on this clone: Relative to the germline gene, one junction end is altered; a read error may explain this. This chain links TRBV18 with TRBJ1-1; D is uncertain. CDR1 KGHSH and CDR2 LQKENI come from the germline V gene. This CDR3 spans 16 amino acids. For the CDR3, the DNA is TGTGCCAGCTCCAGCTTTTATTTTGAGACTAACATTGAAGCTTTCTTT. Its protein is CASSSFYFETNIEAFF.

The V and J genes are TRBV16 and TRBJ2-7; weak D call: TRBD1 (6 bases). The V and J ends lost 4 bases and 4 bases respectively, with 17 bases between them. CDR1 and CDR2 (germline): KGHSY, FQNENV. CDR3 length equals 15 residues. The CDR3 DNA is TGTGCCAGCAGCCCTCCGGGACACCCACTATACGAGCAGTACTTC. This encodes CASSPPGHPLYEQYF.

The chain is built from TRBV29-1 and TRBJ2-7; D might be TRBD2 (5 bases). V gave up 0 bases and J gave up 1 base, with 13 bases separating them. Germline V gene lookup returns CDR1 SQVTM and CDR2 ANQGSEA. The length of the CDR3 is 15 residues. DNA of the CDR3: TGCAGCGTTGAAGATGTTTCGAGGGAATCCTACGAGCAGTACTTC. The encoded protein is CSVEDVSRESYEQYF.

This rearrangement joins TRBV9 to TRBJ2-1; D may be TRBD1 (5 bases). Germline V gives CDR1 SGDLS, CDR2 YYNGEE. V was pared by 3 bases and J by 7 bases, with 11 bases between. The CDR3 has 13 residues. The CDR3 coding sequence is TGTGCCAGCAGCGCCAGGGTAGGGAATGAGCAGTTCTTC. Translating it yields CASSARVGNEQFF.

The V and J genes are TRBV5-6 and TRBJ1-2; TRBD1 might be the D (6 bases). CDR1 is SGHDT and CDR2 is YYEEEE in the germline V gene. V was clipped by 2 bases and J by 4 bases, with 15 bases between them. The length of the CDR3 is 15 residues. This CDR3 reads CASSFGKQGIYGYTF. CDR3 DNA sequence: TGTGCCAGCAGCTTCGGGAAACAGGGTATCTATGGCTACACCTTC.

The rearrangement links TRBV13 to TRBJ2-1, with 7 bases identical to TRBD1. CDR1 is PRHDT and CDR2 is FYEKMQ in the germline V gene (reference sequence). The CDR3 loop spans 17 amino acids. V dropped 4 bases and J dropped 0; count of bases not matched to a gene: 9. Here the CDR3 DNA reads TGTGCCAGCAGCTCTCGAAAAGGACAGGTCTCCTACAATGAGCAGTTCTTC. This gives the protein CASSSRKGQVSYNEQFF.

This chain joins TRBV27 and TRBJ1-1, with D possibly matching TRBD1 (5 bases). The germline V gene encodes CDR1 MNHEY and CDR2 SMNVEV (reference sequence). The CDR3 is made up of 11 amino acids. Trimming took 9 bases from V and 7 from J, leaving 12 bases between them. As DNA, the CDR3 is TGTGCCAGTTGGGGGAGGGATGAAGCTTTCTTT. Its translation is CASWGRDEAFF.

The chain has TRBV5-6 and TRBJ2-7; TRBD1 matches 9 bases. The CDR3 spans 14 residues. CDR1 is SGHDT, CDR2 YYEEEE, per germline. V was clipped by 4 bases and J by 7 bases; unmatched bases: 9. As DNA, the CDR3 is TGTGCCAGCAGCACACAGGGGGCTCGGCGGGAGCAGTACTTC. Its translation: CASSTQGARREQYF. Based on the CDR3 plus reference TRBV5-6 and TRBJ2-7, the full variable domain is DAGVTQSPTHLIKTRGQQVTLRCSPKSGHDTVSWYQQALGQGPQFIFQYYEEEERQRGNFPDRFSGHQFPNYSSELNVNALLLGDSALYLCASSTQGARREQYFGPGTRLTVT.

DNA of the CDR3: TGTGCCAGCAGTCGTAGCGGGGGGGTCACAGATACGCAGTATTTT. Translating gives CASSRSGGVTDTQYF. The chain couples TRBV13 to TRBJ2-3; 11 bases fit TRBD2. In germline, CDR1 is PRHDT, CDR2 FYEKMQ (reference sequence). The CDR3 extends over 15 amino acids. V lost 6 bases and J lost 2; bases outside the gene matches: 4. Combining the CDR3 with reference TRBV13 and TRBJ2-3 gives the whole variable domain AAGVIQSPRHLIKEKRETATLKCYPIPRHDTVYWYQQGPGQDPQFLISFYEKMQSDKGSIPDRFSAQQFSDYHSELNMSSLELGDSALYFCASSRSGGVTDTQYFGPGTRLTVL.

Here the CDR3 reads CAISEETSGGAGTDTQYF. DNA for the CDR3: TGTGCCATCAGTGAAGAAACTAGCGGGGGGGCCGGGACAGATACGCAGTATTTT. The rearrangement links TRBV10-3 to TRBJ2-3; 13 bases match TRBD2. The junction had 9 bases not matched to a gene; V was cut back by 3 bases and J by 3 bases. The CDR3 is 18 amino acids. Germline V CDR1 and CDR2: ENHRY, SYGVKD.

The chain couples TRBV4-3 to TRBJ2-7; D uncertain. V shed 3 bases and J shed 2 bases, with 17 bases lying between them. The CDR3 is 16 amino acids. Germline CDR1 LGHNA, CDR2 YSLEER. The DNA for the CDR3 is TGCGCCAGCAGCCACGATATCACGGACGGAACCTACGAGCAGTACTTC. Its translation is CASSHDITDGTYEQYF.

J is TRBJ1-1 and V is TRBV13; TRBD1 agrees at 8 bases. The CDR3 has 12 amino acids. J gave up 4 bases and V 6 bases, and 1 base lay outside the gene matches. CDR1 is PRHDT, CDR2 FYEKMQ, per germline (reference sequence). CDR3 nucleotides: TGTGCCAGCAGTCAGGGGGCCACTGAAGCTTTCTTT. Translating it yields CASSQGATEAFF.